This T cell receptor beta chain was retrieved from a study of T cell repertoires in aging, cancer and after chemotherapy (dated by TCRdb to about 2019). General notes on the study: Donors were distributed across six age groups ranging from 30 or younger to 70 or older, with at least three individuals included per group. Healthy donor control TCR repertoires were recorded over several months to years and showed clear clonal overlap across re-sampling. In total, the full dataset held approximately 8.4 million TCR reads. The study profiled peripheral blood TCR beta repertoires from healthy donors and cancer patients to examine immunoaging and T cell reconstitution after chemotherapy. Alongside around 97 healthy donors serving as a reference group, the cohort included 200 to 250 cancer patients, of whom roughly 91 had hematological cancers and fewer than 140 had solid cancers. Here is what the overall study found, with its caveats: In healthy donors, the decline in TCR diversity with age was mainly due to loss of richness, whereas in cancer patients loss of evenness also played a role. Significantly lower blood TCR diversity and higher clonality were observed in untreated patients with hematological or solid cancers than in age-matched healthy donors. According to the authors, the repertoire data do not allow conclusions to be drawn about immunological memory after chemotherapy. In both cancer cohorts, the median generation probability rose over the chemotherapy interval, which suggests that the repertoire was reconstituted through rebound thymic output.

This clonotype was recorded a few times. It lacks a known antigen. Nothing much larger sits one base from this clone, and base qualities are not available. Multiplex touch-down PCR with a mixed TRB-A/B primer pool was used to amplify rearranged TRB sequences covering the V, D and J segments. Illumina adapters and sample indices were attached to the amplicons in two consecutive PCR reactions using Phusion HS II polymerase. The amplicons were purified from gel with the NucleoSpin Gel and PCR Clean-up kit and then assessed with Qubit and an Agilent 2100 Bioanalyzer. Sequencing of libraries was carried out on an Illumina MiSeq in 600-cycle, single-indexed, paired-end runs. The authors' analysis ran thus. MiXCR versions 2.12 and 3.0.5 were used to process TRB sequences. Each unique CDR3 nucleotide sequence was counted as one clone, and only productive sequences with at least two reads were retained. The repertoire metrics were Shannon diversity, evenness, clonality (calculated as one minus evenness), and diversity profiles parameterized by alpha from 0 to 5. The IGoR algorithm was used to compute generation probabilities of clones in paired pre- and post-chemotherapy samples. The raw public reads went through TCRdb reprocessing: fastp at Q25, MiXCR clone calling, in-frame beta chains kept. Entries that share a CDR3 protein sequence are merged under the most common genes and DNA. For this entry, the V and J calls and clone size follow TCRdb and not the study's own pipeline. A total of more than 9,000 distinct CDR3 sequences appear in this sample, 32% of them only once. Roughly 3.1% of the sample belongs to the ten largest clones.

Instead of sorted cells or RNA, genomic DNA extracted from peripheral blood served as the source for amplifying TCR beta rearrangements. Via the germline V gene, CDR1 is KGHSH and CDR2 LQKENI. From the cysteine up to the phenylalanine, the CDR3 has a length of 15 residues. Kept here is only the CDR3 DNA, which spans 45 bases and is read in frame from base 1. Trimming removed 4 bases from V and 7 bases from J; the gene matches leave 5 bases unexplained. This sequence originates from a human donor in good health. The chain is assembled from TRBV18 and TRBJ1-6; TRBD1 matches 9 bases in the middle. The source material was blood. The CDR3 in this case is CASSLEGQGNSPLHF. The base sequence is TGTGCCAGCTCACTTGAAGGACAGGGGAATTCACCCCTCCACTTT.